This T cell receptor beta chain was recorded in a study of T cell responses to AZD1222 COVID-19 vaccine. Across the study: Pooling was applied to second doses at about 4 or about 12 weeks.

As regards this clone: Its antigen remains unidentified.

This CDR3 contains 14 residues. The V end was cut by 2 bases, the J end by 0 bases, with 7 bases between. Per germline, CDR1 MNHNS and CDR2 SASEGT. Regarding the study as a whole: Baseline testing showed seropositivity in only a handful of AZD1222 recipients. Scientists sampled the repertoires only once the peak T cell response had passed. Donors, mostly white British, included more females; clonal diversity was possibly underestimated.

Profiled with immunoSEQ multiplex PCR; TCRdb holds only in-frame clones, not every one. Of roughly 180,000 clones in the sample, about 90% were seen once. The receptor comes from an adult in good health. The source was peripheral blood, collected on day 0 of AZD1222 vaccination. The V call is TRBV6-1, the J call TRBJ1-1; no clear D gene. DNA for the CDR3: TGTGCCAGCAGTGAAACTGGCATGAACACTGAAGCTTTCTTT. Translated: CASSETGMNTEAFF.